This T cell receptor (beta chain) derives from a study of cytomegalovirus exposure and HLA in healthy donors. In the study overall: The Caucasian-associated ancestry cluster held around 76% of 300 to 500 genotyped donors. Study conclusions and caveats: A later analysis by the authors found several of the most significant clusters apparently linked to common viral pathogens. Sequencing likely caused a cluster of highly shared sequence variants. Researchers reported from a later analysis that most CMV-associated TCR beta chains appeared HLA-restricted.

It was with 60 Vbeta and 13 Jbeta primers that the PCR ran. TCRdb's copy holds only in-frame clones and misses some; the assay was immunoSEQ multiplex PCR. The sample consists of about 140,000 clones, around 78% of them appearing once. V lost 6 bases, J lost 0 bases, and 6 bases lay in between. From germline, CDR1 is MNHEY and CDR2 SMNVEV (reference sequence). The CDR3 spans 13 residues. With regard to this clone: Its target is unknown.

This TCR was sampled from a woman aged 18 to 35 in good health and CMV-seropositive. V is TRBV27 and J is TRBJ2-1; D remains ambiguous. Specimen: PBMCs. CDR3 nucleotides: TGTGCCAGCAGCCCTACCTCCTACAATGAGCAGTTCTTC. This codes for CASSPTSYNEQFF.